This section outlines one T cell receptor beta chain sequence together with its context. This receptor's antigen is unknown. This likely comes from a read error, as the CDR3 has no conserved phenylalanine or tryptophan at its end. RNA was isolated from bulk, unsorted tissue, and RNA quality was assessed with a NanoDrop ND-1000 and an Agilent 2100. Distant non-tumor tissue taken more than 3 cm from the tumor edge was used as the normal lung sample. Donors were newly diagnosed lung cancer patients admitted for thoracic surgery in China between August and November 2014, without prior chemotherapy. Patients who had received previous radiotherapy or chemotherapy, or who had another concurrent cancer, were excluded from the study. Surgical tissue pieces of roughly 1-2.3 cm3 were preserved in RNAlater solution and stored at -80 °C until use. Library generation was performed with multiplex PCR. The sequencer was an Illumina HiSeq 2500. TCRbeta libraries were built by three rounds of nested PCR using primers (Table S4), following protocols modified from ARM-PCR. Before sequencing, PCR products of 200-500 bp were cut from the gel and purified using the QIAquick gel extraction kit. The authors processed their data as follows. Reads were cleaned with Trimmomatic, merged with FLASH into complete CDR3 sequences, and assigned to V(D)J germline segments with MiTCR. Clonal diversity was computed as the inverse Simpson's index with VDJtools. Productive reads were defined as in-frame sequences without a premature stop codon. Through fastp at Q25 and MiXCR, TCRdb rebuilt clones from the public reads, retaining in-frame beta chains. CDR3 protein sequences are deduplicated, and each keeps its most common genes and DNA. These V and J calls rely on TCRdb rather than the paper's analysis. The sample table lists 80,000 to 100,000 distinct CDR3 sequences, 80% of them with a count of one. The ten largest make up approximately 28% of the sample.

Trimming accounts for 7 bases at V and 3 bases at J, while the number of junction bases matched to no gene is 4. Based on the germline V gene, the CDR1 and CDR2 sequences are SQVTM and ANQGSEA. The CDR3 contains 12 residues when both ends are counted. CDR3 DNA is the only sequence kept; it has 36 bases, read in frame from the first base. These data come from a study of tumor and adjacent non-tumor tissue in lung cancer listed by TCRdb under 2018. Turning to the overall study: By cancer type, the cohort comprised eleven to twelve adenocarcinoma patients, a couple of squamous cell carcinoma patients and 1 small cell lung cancer patient. Among the 15 or so patients, ages ranged from about 31 to 76 years, 10 were men and 5 were women, and disease was TNM stage I to III. Sequencing generated a total of some 130 million productive TCRbeta reads, averaging around 4.2 million reads per sample. The study compared bulk TCRbeta repertoires between lung tumor tissue and matched distant non-tumor lung tissue from fewer than 19 lung cancer patients. TCRbeta CDR3 sequencing was performed on a few dozen paired specimens, with one tumor sample and one normal lung sample collected per patient. Results and caveats for the whole study, not just this receptor: Tumor tissue showed significantly greater TCR diversity (inverse Simpson) than normal lung tissue (about 400 vs 180, P = 0.0075, Mann-Whitney U test). The sequencing platform is not named in the methods, and unique molecular identifiers are not mentioned. Only around 14 patients were in the cohort, and the authors stated that larger samples and more detailed clinical data are needed. Younger patients had significantly higher TCR diversity, and higher tumor TCR diversity was associated with shorter overall and disease-free survival. Because peripheral blood was not sequenced, the blood TCRbeta repertoires of the lung cancer patients in the study went unexamined. The top 100 clones accounted for a significantly larger cumulative portion of the repertoire in normal lung than in tumor tissue.

Recombination linked TRBV29-1 to TRBJ1-2; 8 central bases correspond to TRBD1. Sequenced input: distant non-tumor lung tissue. The sequence was obtained from a man aged 60 to 69 with small cell lung cancer. CDR3 region: CSGGQEDYGYTS. The nucleotides read TGCAGCGGGGGACAGGAAGACTATGGCTACACCTCC.